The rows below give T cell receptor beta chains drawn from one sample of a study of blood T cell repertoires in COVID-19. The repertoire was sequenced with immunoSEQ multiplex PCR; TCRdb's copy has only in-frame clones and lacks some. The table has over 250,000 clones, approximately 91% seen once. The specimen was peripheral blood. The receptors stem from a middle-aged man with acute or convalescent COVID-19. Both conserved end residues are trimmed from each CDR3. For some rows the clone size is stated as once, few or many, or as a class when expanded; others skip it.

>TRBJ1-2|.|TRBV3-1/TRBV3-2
ASSQAWTDYGYT
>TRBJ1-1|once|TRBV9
ASNRGNTEAF
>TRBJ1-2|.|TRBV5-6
ASSSTQGGLYGYT
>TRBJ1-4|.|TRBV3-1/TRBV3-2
ASSLRQGANEKLF
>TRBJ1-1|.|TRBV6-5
ASGGTGPTEAF
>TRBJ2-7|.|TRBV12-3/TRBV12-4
ASSLIAYEQY
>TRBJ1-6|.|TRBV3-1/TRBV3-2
ASSPGTGVRSYNSPLH
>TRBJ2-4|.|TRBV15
ATTFRRGDQNIQY
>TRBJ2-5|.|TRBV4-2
ASSQDREETQY
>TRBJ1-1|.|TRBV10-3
AIGAAGNTEAF
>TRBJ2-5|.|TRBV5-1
ASSLLPAGDWETQY
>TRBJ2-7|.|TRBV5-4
ARFWGLADSYEQY
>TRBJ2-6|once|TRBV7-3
ASSLRQSHTGANVLT
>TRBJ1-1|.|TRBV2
ASSGILAGHMNTEAF
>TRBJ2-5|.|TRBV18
ASSPPGRGKETQY
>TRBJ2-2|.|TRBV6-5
ASVNVWEPGELF
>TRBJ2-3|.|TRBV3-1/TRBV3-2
ASSQAAQGLDTDTQY
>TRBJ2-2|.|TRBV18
ASSPRDRANTGELF
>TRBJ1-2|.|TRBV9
ASSPPPGVQYT
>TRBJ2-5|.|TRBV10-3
AISESLGIKETQY
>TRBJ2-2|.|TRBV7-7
ASSLGRTVKNTGELF
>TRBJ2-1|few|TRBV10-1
ASSEMTGDNEQF
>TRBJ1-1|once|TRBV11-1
ASSFSRGNEAF
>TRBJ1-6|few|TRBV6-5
ASSGPSGGSPLH
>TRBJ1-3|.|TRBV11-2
ASSSRTRGNTIY
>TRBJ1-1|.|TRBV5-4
ASSRDSLTEAF
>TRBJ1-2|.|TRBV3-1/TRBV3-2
ASSQVPRDGYT